The 3 T cell receptor beta chains listed next were all sequenced from one sample in a study of control samples from healthy donors and cancer patients. TCRdb's table, derived via immunoSEQ multiplex PCR, lists solely in-frame clones and lacks some. The table has 100,000 to 150,000 clones, just over 90% seen once. Sequencing was performed on PBMCs. These receptors were taken from a man in his forties or fifties with head and neck cancer.

The J gene is TRBJ1-5, the V gene TRBV5-1; D possibly corresponds to TRBD1 (5 bases). The V end was cut by 0 bases, the J end by 0 bases, with 10 bases between. The germline V gene has CDR1 SGHRS and CDR2 YFSETQ. The CDR3 is made up of 16 amino acids. The CDR3 DNA reads TGCGCCAGCAGCTTGGGGGGCAGCTATAGCAATCAGCCCCAGCATTTT. Its translation: CASSLGGSYSNQPQHF. The complete variable domain, with remaining parts taken from reference TRBV5-1 and TRBJ1-5, reads KAGVTQTPRYLIKTRGQQVTLSCSPISGHRSVSWYQQTPGQGLQFLFEYFSETQRNKGNFPGRFSGRQFSNSRSEMNVSTLELGDSALYLCASSLGGSYSNQPQHFGDGTRLSIL.

Details on this clone: At one boundary the junction diverges from the germline segment, which might be a read error. The DNA for the CDR3 is TGTGCCAGCAGCTTGGAGAAGGGGCAGGCGGCAGATATGCAGTATTTT. It is translated as CASSLEKGQAADMQYF. V usage is TRBV5-6 and J usage is TRBJ2-3, with TRBD1 as a possible D gene (5 bases). This CDR3 has 16 amino acids. The germline CDR1 and CDR2 sequences are SGHDT and YYEEEE.

The V gene is TRBV29-1, the J gene TRBJ1-1; 7 bases are a match to TRBD1. V lost 5 bases to trimming and J lost 1 base; unmatched junction nucleotides: 4. The length of the CDR3 is 13 residues. The germline V gene has CDR1 SQVTM and CDR2 ANQGSEA. In DNA, the CDR3 is TGCAGCGTTACCGACAGGGCGAACACTGAAGCTTTCTTT. Translating it yields CSVTDRANTEAFF.